The rows below give T cell receptor beta chains drawn from one sample of a study of blood T cell repertoires in COVID-19. Here immunoSEQ multiplex PCR was the method, and the copy in TCRdb shows in-frame clones only, minus some. The sample lists over 150,000 clones, approximately 85% occurring once. Sample: peripheral blood. All receptors come from an elderly man with COVID-19, enrolled during active disease. Both conserved end residues are part of each CDR3. D genes are given only for firm matches. Size values are once, few and many counts, or a class for expanded clones, and some rows have none.

D gene,clone size,J gene,V gene,CDR3 protein,CDR3 DNA
NA,NA,TRBJ1-5,TRBV20-1,CSASLGAGQPQHF,TGCAGTGCTAGTCTGGGGGCCGGTCAGCCCCAGCATTTT
NA,NA,TRBJ1-5,TRBV6-5,CASSPGRVNQPQHF,TGTGCCAGCAGTCCAGGGAGGGTCAATCAGCCCCAGCATTTT
NA,once,TRBJ1-1,TRBV9,CASSPAGGVGAEAFF,TGTGCCAGCAGTCCGGCAGGAGGGGTCGGGGCTGAAGCTTTCTTT
TRBD1,NA,TRBJ2-2,TRBV10-3,CAISEFGQGSSTGELFF,TGTGCCATCAGTGAGTTCGGACAGGGGAGTAGCACCGGGGAGCTGTTTTTT
NA,NA,TRBJ2-1,TRBV7-3,CASSLDREDEQFF,TGTGCCAGCAGCTTAGATCGAGAGGATGAGCAGTTCTTC
NA,NA,TRBJ1-1,TRBV6-5,CASSRGTEAFF,TGTGCCAGCAGCAGAGGCACTGAAGCTTTCTTT
TRBD1,NA,TRBJ1-5,TRBV2,CASTVDREGQPQHF,TGTGCCAGCACTGTGGACAGGGAGGGTCAGCCCCAGCATTTT
TRBD1,NA,TRBJ1-2,TRBV5-1,CASCPGQGDGYTF,TGCGCCAGCTGCCCAGGGCAGGGGGATGGCTACACCTTC
NA,NA,TRBJ1-2,TRBV4-2,CASSQEHRGRYGYTF,TGTGCCAGCAGCCAAGAACACCGGGGAAGATATGGCTACACCTTC
NA,NA,TRBJ1-2,TRBV9,CASSEHPLEQGRGYGYTF,TGTGCCAGCAGCGAACACCCACTCGAACAGGGTCGGGGCTATGGCTACACCTTC
TRBD1,NA,TRBJ1-3,TRBV10-3,CAISEGGQGQNTIYF,TGTGCCATCAGTGAAGGAGGACAGGGTCAGAACACCATATATTTT
NA,few,TRBJ1-3,TRBV9,CASSAHGAGNTIYF,TGTGCCAGCAGCGCTCACGGGGCTGGAAACACCATATATTTT
TRBD1,NA,TRBJ2-2,TRBV28,CASSLTGGGSTGELFF,TGTGCCAGCAGTTTAACAGGGGGCGGCTCCACCGGGGAGCTGTTTTTT
NA,NA,TRBJ1-3,TRBV24-1,CATSDPGAGNTIYF,TGTGCCACCAGTGATCCCGGGGCTGGAAACACCATATATTTT
NA,NA,TRBJ1-1,TRBV5-1,CASSSSLAGIAEAFF,TGCGCCAGCAGCTCCTCTCTGGCAGGGATCGCTGAAGCTTTCTTT
NA,NA,TRBJ2-1,TRBV29-1,CSVEDSFGDSYNEQFF,TGCAGCGTTGAAGATAGCTTCGGGGATTCCTACAATGAGCAGTTCTTC
NA,NA,TRBJ1-2,TRBV20-1,CSATGRVGYTF,TGCAGTGCTACAGGGAGGGTTGGCTACACCTTC
TRBD1,NA,TRBJ2-3,TRBV14,CASSQRQGAGTDTQYF,TGTGCCAGCAGCCAAAGACAGGGGGCGGGAACAGATACGCAGTATTTT
NA,NA,TRBJ1-1,TRBV28,CASSLDNTNTEAFF,TGTGCCAGCAGTTTGGACAATACGAACACTGAAGCTTTCTTT
NA,NA,TRBJ1-1,TRBV18,CASSPLIRTEAFF,TGTGCCAGCTCACCACTAATTCGCACTGAAGCTTTCTTT
NA,once,TRBJ2-2,TRBV10-3,CAIKGAKMTGELFF,TGTGCCATCAAAGGGGCCAAGATGACCGGGGAGCTGTTTTTT
NA,NA,TRBJ2-5,TRBV27,CASSHRVGETQYF,TGTGCCAGCAGTCACAGGGTAGGAGAGACCCAGTACTTC
NA,NA,TRBJ1-6,TRBV7-8,CASSFGGLHSPLHF,TGTGCCAGCAGCTTTGGAGGCTTACACTCACCCCTCCACTTT
TRBD1,NA,TRBJ2-5,TRBV27,CASSFGQGFGLQETQYF,TGTGCCAGCAGTTTCGGACAGGGTTTTGGATTACAAGAGACCCAGTACTTC
NA,NA,TRBJ1-4,TRBV12-3/TRBV12-4,CASSPGQLEKLFF,TGTGCCAGCAGTCCCGGACAGCTTGAAAAACTGTTTTTT
NA,NA,TRBJ2-5,TRBV28,CASSLPTGMETQYF,TGTGCCAGCAGTTTACCTACAGGGATGGAGACCCAGTACTTC
TRBD2,NA,TRBJ2-5,TRBV5-1,CASSLLGLGGETQYF,TGCGCCAGCAGCTTGCTCGGACTAGGAGGGGAGACCCAGTACTTC
NA,NA,TRBJ1-2,TRBV11-2,CASSLYSGYYGYTF,TGTGCCAGCAGCTTATACTCAGGGTACTATGGCTACACCTTC
TRBD1,NA,TRBJ1-5,TRBV5-4,CASSADRAGPQPQHF,TGTGCCAGCAGCGCCGACAGGGCAGGACCCCAGCCCCAGCATTTT